The subject of this entry is one TCR beta chain. This sample was included in a study of T cell responses to AZD1222 COVID-19 vaccine. The CDR3 extends over 15 amino acids. CDR1 and CDR2 (germline): LNHNV, YYDKDF (reference sequence). V was pared by 1 base and J by 7 bases, with 13 bases between. Profiled with immunoSEQ multiplex PCR; TCRdb holds only in-frame clones, not every one. This sample yields more than 150,000 clones, of which over 90% are seen a single time; approximately 1.8% belongs to the top ten. The TCR originated in an adult who received the AZD1222 COVID-19 vaccine. The specimen comprised peripheral blood, sampled 28 days after the second AZD1222 dose. The chain combines TRBV15 with TRBJ1-4; D not resolved. CDR3 protein: CATSRVIRTFEKLFF. The CDR3 nucleotides are TGTGCCACCAGCAGAGTAATTCGGACCTTTGAAAAACTGTTTTTT.